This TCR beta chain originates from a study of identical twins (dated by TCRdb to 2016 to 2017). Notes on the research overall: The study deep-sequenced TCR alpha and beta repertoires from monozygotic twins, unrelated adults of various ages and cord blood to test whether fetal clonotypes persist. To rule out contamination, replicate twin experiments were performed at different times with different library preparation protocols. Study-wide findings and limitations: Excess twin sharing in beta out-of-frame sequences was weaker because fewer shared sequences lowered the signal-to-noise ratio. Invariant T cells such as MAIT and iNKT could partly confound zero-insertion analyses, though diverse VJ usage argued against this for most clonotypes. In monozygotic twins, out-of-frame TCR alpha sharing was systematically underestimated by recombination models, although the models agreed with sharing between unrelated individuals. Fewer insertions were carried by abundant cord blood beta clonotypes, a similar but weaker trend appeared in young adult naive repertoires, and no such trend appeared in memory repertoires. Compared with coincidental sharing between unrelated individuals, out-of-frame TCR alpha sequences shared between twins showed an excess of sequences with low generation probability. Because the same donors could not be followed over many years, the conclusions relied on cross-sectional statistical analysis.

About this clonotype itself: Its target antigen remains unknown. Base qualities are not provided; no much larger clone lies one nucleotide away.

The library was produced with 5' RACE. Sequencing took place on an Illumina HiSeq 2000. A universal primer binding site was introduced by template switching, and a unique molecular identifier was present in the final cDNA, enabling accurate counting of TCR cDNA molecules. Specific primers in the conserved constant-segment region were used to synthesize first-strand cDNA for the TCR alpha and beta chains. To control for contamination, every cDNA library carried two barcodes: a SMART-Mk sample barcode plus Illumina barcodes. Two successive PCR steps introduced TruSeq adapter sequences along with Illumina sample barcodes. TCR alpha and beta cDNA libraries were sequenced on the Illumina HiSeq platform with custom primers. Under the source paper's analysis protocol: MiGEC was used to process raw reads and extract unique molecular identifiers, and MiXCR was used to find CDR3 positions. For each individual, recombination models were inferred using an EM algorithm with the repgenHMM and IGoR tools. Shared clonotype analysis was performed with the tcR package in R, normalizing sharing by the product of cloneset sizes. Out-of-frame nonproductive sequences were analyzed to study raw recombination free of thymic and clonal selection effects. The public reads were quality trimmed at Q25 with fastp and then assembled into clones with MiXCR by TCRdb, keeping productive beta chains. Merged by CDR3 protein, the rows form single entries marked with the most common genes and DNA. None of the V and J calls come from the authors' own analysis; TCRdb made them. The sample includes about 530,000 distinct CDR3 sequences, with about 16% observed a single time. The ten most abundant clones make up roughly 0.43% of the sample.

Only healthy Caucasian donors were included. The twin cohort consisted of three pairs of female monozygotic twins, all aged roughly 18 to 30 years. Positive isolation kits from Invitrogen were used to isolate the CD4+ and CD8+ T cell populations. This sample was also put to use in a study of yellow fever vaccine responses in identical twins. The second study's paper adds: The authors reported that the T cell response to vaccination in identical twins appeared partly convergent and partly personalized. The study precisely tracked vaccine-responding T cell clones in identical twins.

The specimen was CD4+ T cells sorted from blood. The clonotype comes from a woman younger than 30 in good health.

The CDR3 in this case is CASSGTGTLTGELFF. At the DNA level, the sequence is TGTGCCAGCAGCGGCACCGGGACCCTCACCGGGGAGCTGTTTTTT. The chain couples TRBV11-1 to TRBJ2-2; the D assignment is uncertain and may be TRBD1 or TRBD2, with 5 bases supporting each. The cysteine opens and the phenylalanine closes a CDR3 of 15 amino acids. The retained sequence is limited to the CDR3, 45 bases, with the frame set at the first base. V is cut by 5 bases and J by 4 bases, and the space between the germline ends is 14 bases. The germline V gene (reference sequence) gives CDR1 as SGHAT and CDR2 as FQDESV.